This passage covers 15 T cell receptor beta chains from one sample sequenced in a study of blood T cell repertoires in COVID-19. The protocol was immunoSEQ multiplex PCR, while the TCRdb copy is restricted to in-frame clones and leaves out a portion. The sample yields 150,000 to 200,000 clones, almost 85% seen once. Sample: peripheral blood. Source of these receptors: a human donor with acute or convalescent COVID-19. The donor label of this sample is uncertain.

The J gene is TRBJ2-1, the V gene TRBV9; TRBD2 matches at 10 bases. The CDR3 has 15 amino acids. With V trimmed by 3 bases and J by 4 bases, 4 bases remained unmatched. Germline CDR1 and CDR2: SGDLS and YYNGEE. CDR3 loop: CASSGTSGNYNEQFF. CDR3 nucleotide sequence: TGTGCCAGCAGCGGAACTAGCGGGAATTACAATGAGCAGTTCTTC.

This clone is a singleton in its sample. The sample holds other DNA sequences that translate to the same CDR3. J is TRBJ1-1 and V is TRBV5-1; 7 bases map to TRBD1. The CDR3 loop spans 14 amino acids. Per the germline V gene, CDR1 is SGHRS and CDR2 is YFSETQ. The J segment lost 1 base and the V segment lost 1 base, leaving 1 base of the junction unmatched. The CDR3 DNA reads as TGCGCCAGCAGCTTGCAGGGGGGGAACACTGAAGCTTTCTTT. The encoded protein is CASSLQGGNTEAFF.

The rearrangement links TRBV10-3 to TRBJ1-1; 8 positions agree with TRBD1. Germline lookup yields CDR1 ENHRY and CDR2 SYGVKD. Losses at the gene ends were 6 bases for V and 1 base for J; bases not matched to a gene: 1. This CDR3 contains 13 residues. The CDR3 is CAIRDRENTEAFF. The CDR3 coding sequence is TGTGCCATCAGGGACAGGGAGAACACTGAAGCTTTCTTT.

This chain uses TRBV4-1 with TRBJ1-2, with a weak D call TRBD1 (5 bases). CDR3 length equals 14 residues. The germline gives CDR1 MGHRA, CDR2 YSYEKL. V was pared by 2 bases and J by 1 base, with 8 bases between. CDR3 protein: CASSQLQDNYGYTF. CDR3 sequence (DNA): TGCGCCAGCAGCCAATTACAGGATAACTATGGCTACACCTTC.

The chain has TRBV30 and TRBJ1-2; 9 nucleotides line up with TRBD1. Germline CDR1 reads GTSNPN; CDR2 reads SVGIG (reference sequence). V lost 3 bases to trimming and J lost 7 bases; unmatched junction nucleotides: 0. This CDR3 is 11 amino acids long. The CDR3 bases are TGTGCCTGGAGGACAGGGGGTGGCTACACCTTC. It encodes CAWRTGGGYTF.

The gene calls are TRBV2 and TRBJ1-4, with D tentatively TRBD1 (5 bases). V lost 6 bases and J lost 6, with 14 bases in between. There are 14 residues in the CDR3. Germline V lookup: CDR1 SNHLY, CDR2 FYNNEI. The CDR3 nucleotides read TGTGCCAGCAGGGCAGGGAATCATGATGAAAAACTGTTTTTT. This encodes CASRAGNHDEKLFF.

The genes are TRBV18 and TRBJ1-2, with 8 bases fitting TRBD1. The CDR3 is made up of 14 amino acids. Germline lookup yields CDR1 KGHSH and CDR2 LQKENI. V was pared by 5 bases and J by 8 bases, with 10 bases of the junction left unmatched. CDR3 region: CASSRSTGEEGYTF. CDR3 sequence (DNA): TGTGCCAGCTCAAGGTCGACAGGGGAAGAGGGCTACACCTTC.

This chain connects TRBV3-1 (or the pseudogene TRBV3-2) to TRBJ2-7; the D is unclear. The V gene's germline CDR1 is LGHDT and CDR2 YNNKEL (reference sequence). The V end lost 2 bases, the J end lost 1 base, and 6 bases lay between the germline ends. CDR3 length: 13 residues. The CDR3 nucleotides are TGTGCCAGCAGCCAAACGACTTCCTACGAGCAGTACTTC. It codes for CASSQTTSYEQYF.

V is TRBV6-5 and J is TRBJ1-4, with TRBD1 identical over 8 bases. Germline-derived CDR1 and CDR2 are MNHEY and SVGAGI. The CDR3 is 14 amino acids. V lost 7 bases and J lost 17; bases outside the gene matches: 18. The CDR3, as DNA: TGTGCCAGCATTGCCGAAATCCGGGACAGGATAATATTTTTT. This sequence encodes CASIAEIRDRIIFF.

The chain uses TRBV6-5 and TRBJ2-1, with 9 bases fitting TRBD2. The length of the CDR3 is 15 residues. With 7 bases clipped from V and 6 bases from J, the junction kept 10 bases outside the gene matches. Germline-derived CDR1 and CDR2 are MNHEY and SVGAGI. CDR3 sequence reads: CASTKPGTSSNEQFF. Here the CDR3 DNA reads TGTGCCAGCACTAAACCCGGGACTAGCAGCAATGAGCAGTTCTTC.

V is TRBV7-8 and J is TRBJ2-5; possible D gene TRBD1, 6 bases. CDR1 and CDR2 from the germline V gene are SGHVS and FQNEAQ. V lost 5 bases, J lost 5 bases, and 15 bases lay in between. The CDR3 extends over 14 amino acids. This CDR3 is CASSPQGARETQYF. For the CDR3, the DNA is TGTGCCAGCAGCCCACAGGGAGCCCGGGAGACCCAGTACTTC. Supplemented by reference TRBV7-8 and TRBJ2-5, the full variable domain reads GAGVSQSPRYKVAKRGQDVALRCDPISGHVSLFWYQQALGQGPEFLTYFQNEAQLDKSGLPSDRFFAERPEGSVSTLKIQRTQQEDSAVYLCASSPQGARETQYFGPGTRLLVL.

The chain couples TRBV28 to TRBJ2-3, with 11 bases that match TRBD2. CDR1 is MDHEN, CDR2 SYDVKM, per germline. CDR3 length: 15 residues. Trimming at V came to 4 bases and at J to 3 bases, leaving 3 bases not matched to a gene. CDR3 nucleotide sequence: TGTGCCAGCAGTTCTAGCGGGAGGTCAACAGATACGCAGTATTTT. It specifies CASSSSGRSTDTQYF. The full variable domain, rest sourced from reference TRBV28 and TRBJ2-3, is DVKVTQSSRYLVKRTGEKVFLECVQDMDHENMFWYRQDPGLGLRLIYFSYDVKMKEKGDIPEGYSVSREKKERFSLILESASTNQTSMYLCASSSSGRSTDTQYFGPGTRLTVL.

This clone was picked up a small number of times. The V gene is TRBV19, the J gene TRBJ1-2; D is possibly TRBD1 (5 bases). V was pared by 7 bases and J by 9 bases, with 18 bases between. The CDR3 is 13 amino acids. The germline gives CDR1 LNHDA, CDR2 SQIVND (reference sequence). The CDR3 here is CASTEDRAMSYTF. As DNA, the CDR3 is TGTGCCAGTACCGAAGACAGAGCCATGAGCTACACCTTC.

The chain is built from TRBV7-2 and TRBJ1-2; the match to TRBD1 covers 7 bases. The CDR3 sequence is 15 residues long. Losses at the gene ends were 4 bases for V and 6 bases for J; bases not matched to a gene: 11. The V gene's germline CDR1 is SGHTA and CDR2 FQGNSA. The CDR3 DNA reads as TGTGCCAGCAGCTCCCGGGGACAGTCTAGGCATGGCTACACCTTC. Translated: CASSSRGQSRHGYTF.

V and J are TRBV28 and TRBJ2-1; possibly TRBD2 for D (5 bases). CDR1 is MDHEN and CDR2 is SYDVKM in the germline V gene. The CDR3 is 15 residues long. V lost 8 bases and J lost 5, with 19 bases in between. This chain's CDR3 is CASGFAGVKDNEQFF. The CDR3 nucleotides are TGTGCCAGCGGATTCGCCGGGGTTAAAGACAATGAGCAGTTCTTC.